This is a list of T cell receptor beta chains from one sample in a study of shared clonotypes between healthy human individuals. Data came from immunoSEQ multiplex PCR; TCRdb stores just in-frame clones and leaves some out. The data hold over a million clones, with roughly 96% observed a single time. Material: naive CD4+ T cells sorted from blood. Receptor source: a man aged 30 to 45 in good health. Both conserved end residues are part of each CDR3. Each record gives: clone size, J gene, D gene, V gene, CDR3 protein, CDR3 DNA. D genes are given only for firm matches. A row's size may be missing; if present it is once, few, many or a size class.

clone size: -; J gene: TRBJ2-2; D gene: TRBD2; V gene: TRBV29-1; CDR3 protein: CSVEILAGGTGELFF; CDR3 DNA: TGCAGCGTTGAAATACTAGCGGGAGGTACCGGGGAGCTGTTTTTT
clone size: -; J gene: TRBJ2-3; D gene: TRBD2; V gene: TRBV2; CDR3 protein: CASKGASGNVDTQYF; CDR3 DNA: TGTGCCAGCAAAGGGGCTAGCGGGAACGTCGATACGCAGTATTTT
clone size: -; J gene: TRBJ2-5; D gene: -; V gene: TRBV5-6; CDR3 protein: CASSPTPGAETQYF; CDR3 DNA: TGTGCCAGCAGCCCGACTCCCGGGGCGGAGACCCAGTACTTC
clone size: -; J gene: TRBJ2-7; D gene: TRBD2; V gene: TRBV7-9; CDR3 protein: CASSLAGEGFLSYEQYF; CDR3 DNA: TGTGCCAGCAGCTTAGCGGGGGAGGGTTTCTTATCCTACGAGCAGTACTTC
clone size: -; J gene: TRBJ2-7; D gene: -; V gene: TRBV10-2; CDR3 protein: CASRRANGISYEQYF; CDR3 DNA: TGCGCCAGCAGACGGGCCAATGGGATCTCCTACGAGCAGTACTTC
clone size: -; J gene: TRBJ2-7; D gene: TRBD2; V gene: TRBV5-8; CDR3 protein: CASSLAGRAKLTYEQYF; CDR3 DNA: TGTGCCAGCAGCCTAGCGGGACGGGCGAAACTTACGTACGAGCAGTACTTC
clone size: -; J gene: TRBJ2-3; D gene: TRBD2; V gene: TRBV7-2; CDR3 protein: CASSLGIQREGDTQYF; CDR3 DNA: TGTGCCAGCAGCTTAGGTATCCAGCGGGAAGGTGATACGCAGTATTTT
clone size: -; J gene: TRBJ2-7; D gene: TRBD2; V gene: TRBV7-2; CDR3 protein: CASSTGLAGSIPYEQYF; CDR3 DNA: TGTGCCAGCAGCACGGGACTAGCGGGGAGCATTCCTTACGAGCAGTACTTC
clone size: once; J gene: TRBJ2-1; D gene: -; V gene: TRBV5-4; CDR3 protein: CASSLGGFGGTYNEQFF; CDR3 DNA: TGTGCCAGCAGCTTGGGAGGTTTTGGGGGTACCTACAATGAGCAGTTCTTC
clone size: -; J gene: TRBJ2-6; D gene: TRBD1; V gene: TRBV18; CDR3 protein: CASSPLGQAHSGANVLTF; CDR3 DNA: TGTGCCAGCTCACCATTAGGACAGGCCCACTCTGGGGCCAACGTCCTGACTTTC
clone size: -; J gene: TRBJ2-7; D gene: -; V gene: TRBV11-2; CDR3 protein: CASSPAGWGSVEQYF; CDR3 DNA: TGTGCCAGCAGCCCGGCCGGCTGGGGCTCGGTCGAGCAGTACTTC
clone size: -; J gene: TRBJ2-1; D gene: TRBD2; V gene: TRBV18; CDR3 protein: CASSPPAGGSAEQFF; CDR3 DNA: TGTGCCAGCTCACCGCCAGCGGGAGGGAGCGCTGAGCAGTTCTTC
clone size: -; J gene: TRBJ2-7; D gene: TRBD2; V gene: TRBV28; CDR3 protein: CASRSEGRVGYEQYF; CDR3 DNA: TGTGCCAGCAGATCCGAGGGGAGGGTAGGCTACGAGCAGTACTTC
clone size: -; J gene: TRBJ2-1; D gene: -; V gene: TRBV5-4; CDR3 protein: CASGTLNNEQFF; CDR3 DNA: TGTGCCAGCGGGACACTGAACAATGAGCAGTTCTTC
clone size: -; J gene: TRBJ2-5; D gene: -; V gene: TRBV10-2; CDR3 protein: CASSHQETQYF; CDR3 DNA: TGCGCCAGCAGTCACCAAGAGACCCAGTACTTC
clone size: -; J gene: TRBJ2-3; D gene: TRBD2; V gene: TRBV7-2; CDR3 protein: CASSLSVWREGSDTQYF; CDR3 DNA: TGTGCCAGCAGCTTAAGTGTGTGGCGGGAGGGCTCAGATACGCAGTATTTT
clone size: -; J gene: TRBJ2-5; D gene: TRBD2; V gene: TRBV5-1; CDR3 protein: CASSPFVGEGRKETQYF; CDR3 DNA: TGCGCCAGCAGCCCCTTTGTCGGGGAGGGCCGGAAAGAGACCCAGTACTTC
clone size: -; J gene: TRBJ2-2; D gene: TRBD2; V gene: TRBV18; CDR3 protein: CASSPRPSGRAQDTGELFF; CDR3 DNA: TGTGCCAGCTCACCACGTCCTAGCGGGAGGGCCCAGGACACCGGGGAGCTGTTTTTT
clone size: -; J gene: TRBJ2-7; D gene: -; V gene: TRBV6-1; CDR3 protein: CASTPGGISSYEQYF; CDR3 DNA: TGTGCCAGCACGCCTGGGGGGATTAGCTCCTACGAGCAGTACTTC
clone size: -; J gene: TRBJ2-3; D gene: -; V gene: TRBV9; CDR3 protein: CASSVGGGGGTDTQYF; CDR3 DNA: TGTGCCAGCAGCGTTGGAGGGGGAGGAGGCACAGATACGCAGTATTTT
clone size: -; J gene: TRBJ1-5; D gene: -; V gene: TRBV12-2; CDR3 protein: CASRSPPGTGNQPQHF; CDR3 DNA: TGTGCAAGTCGCTCCCCCCCGGGGACGGGCAATCAGCCCCAGCATTTT
clone size: -; J gene: TRBJ2-3; D gene: TRBD2; V gene: TRBV7-9; CDR3 protein: CASSLAGAGDTQYF; CDR3 DNA: TGTGCCAGCAGCCTAGCGGGAGCTGGAGATACGCAGTATTTT
clone size: -; J gene: TRBJ2-3; D gene: -; V gene: TRBV4-1; CDR3 protein: CASSQDSDISTDTQYF; CDR3 DNA: TGCGCCAGCAGCCAAGATTCGGACATCAGCACAGATACGCAGTATTTT
clone size: once; J gene: TRBJ2-7; D gene: TRBD1; V gene: TRBV7-6; CDR3 protein: CASSFSIHFGQGSYEQYF; CDR3 DNA: TGTGCCAGCAGCTTTAGTATCCACTTCGGACAGGGGAGCTACGAGCAGTACTTC
clone size: -; J gene: TRBJ2-7; D gene: TRBD2; V gene: TRBV27; CDR3 protein: CASSFLPGGEQYF; CDR3 DNA: TGTGCCAGCAGTTTCCTCCCGGGAGGCGAGCAGTACTTC
clone size: -; J gene: TRBJ2-3; D gene: -; V gene: TRBV5-1; CDR3 protein: CASSLAVVPGQSTDTQYF; CDR3 DNA: TGCGCCAGCAGCTTGGCCGTGGTTCCGGGACAAAGCACAGATACGCAGTATTTT
clone size: -; J gene: TRBJ2-2; D gene: -; V gene: TRBV7-6; CDR3 protein: CASSSGPYNTGELFF; CDR3 DNA: TGTGCCAGCAGCTCCGGGCCCTACAACACCGGGGAGCTGTTTTTT
clone size: -; J gene: TRBJ2-5; D gene: TRBD2; V gene: TRBV5-4; CDR3 protein: CASSLGGGLRRETQYF; CDR3 DNA: TGTGCCAGCAGCTTGGGCGGGGGGCTAAGGAGGGAGACCCAGTACTTC
clone size: -; J gene: TRBJ1-2; D gene: -; V gene: TRBV11-2; CDR3 protein: CASSAFNYGYTF; CDR3 DNA: TGTGCCAGCAGCGCCTTTAACTATGGCTACACCTTC
clone size: -; J gene: TRBJ2-1; D gene: TRBD1; V gene: TRBV6-6; CDR3 protein: CASREGQVLYNEQFF; CDR3 DNA: TGTGCCAGCCGAGAGGGACAGGTTCTCTACAATGAGCAGTTCTTC
clone size: few; J gene: TRBJ2-7; D gene: TRBD2; V gene: TRBV28; CDR3 protein: CASSLLSGARSYEQYF; CDR3 DNA: TGTGCCAGCAGTTTACTCAGCGGGGCACGGTCCTACGAGCAGTACTTC
clone size: -; J gene: TRBJ1-3; D gene: -; V gene: TRBV28; CDR3 protein: CASSYDRRRNTIYF; CDR3 DNA: TGTGCCAGCAGTTATGACAGGCGCAGAAACACCATATATTTT
clone size: -; J gene: TRBJ2-1; D gene: -; V gene: TRBV6-1; CDR3 protein: CASSEISSYNEQFF; CDR3 DNA: TGTGCCAGCTCGGAAATCAGCTCCTACAATGAGCAGTTCTTC
clone size: -; J gene: TRBJ2-7; D gene: TRBD1; V gene: TRBV28; CDR3 protein: CASSWTGSSSYEQYF; CDR3 DNA: TGTGCCAGCAGTTGGACAGGGTCAAGTTCCTACGAGCAGTACTTC
clone size: -; J gene: TRBJ2-7; D gene: -; V gene: TRBV28; CDR3 protein: CASSPLYGQGGYEQYF; CDR3 DNA: TGTGCCAGCAGTCCGCTGTACGGGCAGGGGGGCTACGAGCAGTACTTC
clone size: -; J gene: TRBJ1-5; D gene: -; V gene: TRBV30; CDR3 protein: CAWSLAVNQPQHF; CDR3 DNA: TGTGCCTGGAGTTTGGCGGTTAATCAGCCCCAGCATTTT
clone size: -; J gene: TRBJ2-7; D gene: TRBD2; V gene: TRBV4-1; CDR3 protein: CASSQDLRLAGHSYEQYF; CDR3 DNA: TGCGCCAGCAGCCAAGATCTTCGACTAGCGGGACACTCCTACGAGCAGTACTTC
clone size: -; J gene: TRBJ2-7; D gene: -; V gene: TRBV5-1; CDR3 protein: CASSTTGRSSYEQYF; CDR3 DNA: TGCGCCAGCAGTACGACTGGACGGAGCTCCTACGAGCAGTACTTC
clone size: once; J gene: TRBJ2-7; D gene: -; V gene: TRBV7-9; CDR3 protein: CASSLSSVSYEQYF; CDR3 DNA: TGTGCCAGCAGCTTATCTAGCGTTTCCTACGAGCAGTACTTC
clone size: -; J gene: TRBJ1-2; D gene: TRBD1; V gene: TRBV7-9; CDR3 protein: CASSLRDRERGQSYTF; CDR3 DNA: TGTGCCAGCAGCCTCCGAGACAGGGAGCGAGGTCAGAGCTACACCTTC
clone size: -; J gene: TRBJ1-1; D gene: TRBD1; V gene: TRBV5-4; CDR3 protein: CASSSPGTGSNTEAFF; CDR3 DNA: TGTGCCAGCAGCTCGCCCGGGACAGGATCGAACACTGAAGCTTTCTTT
clone size: -; J gene: TRBJ2-2; D gene: TRBD2; V gene: TRBV5-1; CDR3 protein: CASSYRVAGGNTGELFF; CDR3 DNA: TGCGCCAGCAGCTATCGCGTAGCGGGGGGAAACACCGGGGAGCTGTTTTTT
clone size: -; J gene: TRBJ2-5; D gene: TRBD1; V gene: TRBV19; CDR3 protein: CASSPGTGFTPQETQYF; CDR3 DNA: TGTGCCAGTAGTCCCGGGACAGGGTTCACCCCCCAAGAGACCCAGTACTTC
clone size: -; J gene: TRBJ2-7; D gene: TRBD2; V gene: TRBV25-1; CDR3 protein: CASSDSGALKQYF; CDR3 DNA: TGTGCCAGCAGTGATAGCGGGGCTTTGAAGCAGTACTTC
clone size: -; J gene: TRBJ2-1; D gene: TRBD2; V gene: TRBV2; CDR3 protein: CASSDLAALGNEQFF; CDR3 DNA: TGTGCCAGCAGTGACCTAGCGGCGCTCGGGAATGAGCAGTTCTTC
clone size: -; J gene: TRBJ1-2; D gene: -; V gene: TRBV28; CDR3 protein: CASSFLGTDGYTF; CDR3 DNA: TGTGCCAGCAGTTTTCTGGGGACGGATGGCTACACCTTC
clone size: -; J gene: TRBJ2-1; D gene: -; V gene: TRBV9; CDR3 protein: CASTSLGQGNNEQFF; CDR3 DNA: TGTGCCAGCACCTCACTAGGTCAGGGGAACAATGAGCAGTTCTTC